What follows are 4 T cell receptor beta chains derived from one specimen sequenced in a study of identical twins. TCRdb called the 5' RACE reads again in MiXCR, with one record for every CDR3 protein. The sample has approximately 350,000 distinct CDR3 sequences; over 9% are singletons. The data also belong to a second study, concerning yellow fever vaccine responses in identical twins.

Sequencing input: CD8+ T cells sorted from blood. All receptors come from a woman aged 18-29 years in good health.

This clonotype has more than one count but fewer than ten. The chain couples TRBV4-1 to TRBJ2-1; TRBD2 matches 9 bases. This CDR3 is built from 15 residues. V was pared by 1 base and J by 8 bases, with 6 bases of the junction left unmatched. The germline CDR1 and CDR2 sequences are MGHRA and YSYEKL. The CDR3 DNA follows: TGCGCCAGCAGCCAAGGGGGCGGGGGGGCCTATGAGCAGTTCTTC. It specifies CASSQGGGGAYEQFF.

This clonotype appeared a few times. This sequence joins TRBV13 and TRBJ2-7, with a weak D call TRBD2 (6 bases). The germline V and J ends were trimmed by 6 bases and 3 bases, with 9 bases remaining between them. The CDR3 loop spans 12 amino acids. Germline V CDR1 and CDR2: PRHDT, FYEKMQ (reference sequence). CDR3 sequence: CASSMGGYEQYV. CDR3 bases: TGTGCCAGCAGTATGGGAGGCTACGAGCAGTACGTC.

In its sample, this clonotype was seen many times. J is TRBJ2-3 and V is TRBV3-1, with 11 nucleotides matching TRBD2. The germline V gene encodes CDR1 LGHDT and CDR2 YNNKEL (reference sequence). Germline trimming cut 0 bases from V and 2 bases from J; bases unmatched to any gene: 10. The CDR3 spans 19 residues. As DNA, the CDR3 is TGTGCCAGCAGCCAAGATGTATCGACTAGCGGGGCTTTCACAGATACGCAGTATTTT. This translates into CASSQDVSTSGAFTDTQYF.

The chain combines TRBV5-1 with TRBJ2-2; D possibly corresponds to TRBD1 (5 bases). Germline CDR1 is SGHRS and CDR2 is YFSETQ. V was clipped by 3 bases and J by 0 bases, with 9 bases between them. This CDR3 contains 15 residues. The CDR3, as DNA: TGCGCCAGCAGCTCGACAGACGCGAACACCGGGGAGCTGTTTTTT. Translating gives CASSSTDANTGELFF.